The rows below give T cell receptor beta chains drawn from one sample of a study of OX40 agonist ivuxolimab in advanced cancers. Clones were read by immunoSEQ multiplex PCR, and TCRdb kept only the in-frame ones, dropping some. The sample includes around 47,000 clones, less than 85% of them seen just once. Sequenced here: CD4+ or CD8+ T cells sorted from blood, sampled in a trial of the OX40 agonist ivuxolimab. These receptors all stem from an adult with an advanced solid tumor such as melanoma, head and neck, liver or kidney cancer. CDR3s include the opening cysteine and the closing phenylalanine or tryptophan. D genes are given only for firm matches. Expanded clones are given a class, and other clones once, few, many or no size at all.

v_gene: TRBV5-1; d_gene: TRBD2; abundance: NA; j_gene: TRBJ2-7; CDR3nt: TGCGCCAGCAGCTCATCTAGCGGGGGGGCGGTCGAGCAGTACTTC; CDR3aa: CASSSSSGGAVEQYF
v_gene: TRBV7-2; d_gene: NA; abundance: few; j_gene: TRBJ1-4; CDR3nt: TGTGCCAGCAGCCGTGGCGGGGGAAACGAAAAACTGTTTTTT; CDR3aa: CASSRGGGNEKLFF
v_gene: TRBV11-3; d_gene: TRBD1; abundance: NA; j_gene: TRBJ2-7; CDR3nt: TGTGCCAGCAGCTTAGAAGGGACAGGGGCTGGCGAGCAGTACTTC; CDR3aa: CASSLEGTGAGEQYF
v_gene: TRBV12-5; d_gene: NA; abundance: NA; j_gene: TRBJ1-1; CDR3nt: TGTGCTAGTGGTTTCGAGACAGGCCGTAGCACTGAAGCTTTCTTT; CDR3aa: CASGFETGRSTEAFF
v_gene: TRBV28; d_gene: NA; abundance: NA; j_gene: TRBJ2-7; CDR3nt: TGTGCCAGCAGTCCGGACCGCGGGACAGAAACCGAGCAGTACTTC; CDR3aa: CASSPDRGTETEQYF
v_gene: TRBV15; d_gene: NA; abundance: once; j_gene: TRBJ1-2; CDR3nt: TGTGCCACCAGCAGGGACGGAGGCTACACCTTC; CDR3aa: CATSRDGGYTF
v_gene: TRBV7-8; d_gene: NA; abundance: NA; j_gene: TRBJ1-1; CDR3nt: TGTGCCAGCAGCCTGGCCGGGACGGCCGTGACTGAAGCTTTCTTT; CDR3aa: CASSLAGTAVTEAFF
v_gene: TRBV5-4; d_gene: TRBD2; abundance: few; j_gene: TRBJ2-5; CDR3nt: TGTGCCAGCAGCTTGGGCAAGTCGAGACTAGCGGAAGAGACCCAGTACTTC; CDR3aa: CASSLGKSRLAEETQYF
v_gene: TRBV5-6; d_gene: TRBD2; abundance: once; j_gene: TRBJ2-3; CDR3nt: TGTGCCGGTAGCTTTAGCGGGCCTAGCACAGATACGCAGTATTTT; CDR3aa: CAGSFSGPSTDTQYF
v_gene: TRBV14; d_gene: NA; abundance: NA; j_gene: TRBJ1-6; CDR3nt: TGTGCCAGCAGCTCTTTCGGGGGCAGGAATTCACCCCTCCACTTT; CDR3aa: CASSSFGGRNSPLHF
v_gene: TRBV5-4; d_gene: NA; abundance: NA; j_gene: TRBJ2-3; CDR3nt: TGTGCCAGCTCCAGAATGGAGGGGGCGGGTTACACAGATACGCAGTATTTT; CDR3aa: CASSRMEGAGYTDTQYF
v_gene: TRBV4-3; d_gene: NA; abundance: medium-sized; j_gene: TRBJ1-2; CDR3nt: TGCGCCAGCAGCCAAGATATGTCGGGCTACACCTTC; CDR3aa: CASSQDMSGYTF
v_gene: TRBV18; d_gene: NA; abundance: NA; j_gene: TRBJ2-5; CDR3nt: TGTGCCAGCTCACCCCAGGGGACGGAGACCCAGTACTTC; CDR3aa: CASSPQGTETQYF
v_gene: TRBV30; d_gene: NA; abundance: NA; j_gene: TRBJ2-7; CDR3nt: TGTGCCTGGACCTCCGGGACACATACAAAAAACTACGAGCAGTACTTC; CDR3aa: CAWTSGTHTKNYEQYF
v_gene: TRBV5-6; d_gene: TRBD2; abundance: NA; j_gene: TRBJ2-5; CDR3nt: TGTGCCAGCAGCTTGTTGGCGGGAGGGGAGACCCAGTACTTC; CDR3aa: CASSLLAGGETQYF
v_gene: TRBV5-1; d_gene: NA; abundance: few; j_gene: TRBJ2-3; CDR3nt: TGCGCCAGCAGCTTGGCGAGTCTGGGAGATACGCAGTATTTT; CDR3aa: CASSLASLGDTQYF
v_gene: TRBV7-9; d_gene: TRBD2; abundance: NA; j_gene: TRBJ2-3; CDR3nt: TGTGCCAGCAGCGCCGGAAGGACTAGCGGGGGGGAAGAGACGCAGTATTTT; CDR3aa: CASSAGRTSGGEETQYF
v_gene: TRBV14; d_gene: NA; abundance: NA; j_gene: TRBJ1-1; CDR3nt: TGTGCCAGCAGCCTCACGGGACCGCTCGAAGCTTTCTTT; CDR3aa: CASSLTGPLEAFF
v_gene: TRBV5-5; d_gene: NA; abundance: NA; j_gene: TRBJ1-1; CDR3nt: TGTGCCAGCACCCACTCCTTGCAGAACACTGAAGCTTTCTTT; CDR3aa: CASTHSLQNTEAFF
v_gene: TRBV2; d_gene: TRBD2; abundance: NA; j_gene: TRBJ2-3; CDR3nt: TGTGCCAGCAAGCTAGCGGGAGTGGATTTT; CDR3aa: CASKLAGVDF
v_gene: TRBV7-2; d_gene: NA; abundance: NA; j_gene: TRBJ1-2; CDR3nt: TGTGCCAGCAGCTTAGTTCCGGGGCGAGATCATGGCTACACCTTC; CDR3aa: CASSLVPGRDHGYTF
v_gene: TRBV9; d_gene: NA; abundance: NA; j_gene: TRBJ2-3; CDR3nt: TGTGCCAGCAGCGTAGGGGTAGCGAGATCTGTCACAGATACGCAGTATTTT; CDR3aa: CASSVGVARSVTDTQYF
v_gene: TRBV10-3; d_gene: NA; abundance: NA; j_gene: TRBJ1-1; CDR3nt: TGTGCCATCGGTGCGGGGATCAGTGAAGCTTTCTTT; CDR3aa: CAIGAGISEAFF
v_gene: TRBV4-3; d_gene: NA; abundance: NA; j_gene: TRBJ1-1; CDR3nt: TGCGCCAGCAGCCGGAAGAGTGGGGGGAACACTGAAGCTTTCTTT; CDR3aa: CASSRKSGGNTEAFF
v_gene: TRBV15; d_gene: TRBD1; abundance: NA; j_gene: TRBJ1-4; CDR3nt: TGTGCCACCAGCACCTCTATCGACAGGGTGGGTGAAAAACTGTTTTTT; CDR3aa: CATSTSIDRVGEKLFF
v_gene: TRBV30; d_gene: NA; abundance: NA; j_gene: TRBJ1-5; CDR3nt: TGTGCCTGGAGTAGGGTGGTGGGGGGGCAGCCCCAGCATTTT; CDR3aa: CAWSRVVGGQPQHF
v_gene: TRBV11-3; d_gene: NA; abundance: NA; j_gene: TRBJ2-2; CDR3nt: TGTGCCAGCACCAAAGACGGCGGGGAGCTGTTTTTT; CDR3aa: CASTKDGGELFF